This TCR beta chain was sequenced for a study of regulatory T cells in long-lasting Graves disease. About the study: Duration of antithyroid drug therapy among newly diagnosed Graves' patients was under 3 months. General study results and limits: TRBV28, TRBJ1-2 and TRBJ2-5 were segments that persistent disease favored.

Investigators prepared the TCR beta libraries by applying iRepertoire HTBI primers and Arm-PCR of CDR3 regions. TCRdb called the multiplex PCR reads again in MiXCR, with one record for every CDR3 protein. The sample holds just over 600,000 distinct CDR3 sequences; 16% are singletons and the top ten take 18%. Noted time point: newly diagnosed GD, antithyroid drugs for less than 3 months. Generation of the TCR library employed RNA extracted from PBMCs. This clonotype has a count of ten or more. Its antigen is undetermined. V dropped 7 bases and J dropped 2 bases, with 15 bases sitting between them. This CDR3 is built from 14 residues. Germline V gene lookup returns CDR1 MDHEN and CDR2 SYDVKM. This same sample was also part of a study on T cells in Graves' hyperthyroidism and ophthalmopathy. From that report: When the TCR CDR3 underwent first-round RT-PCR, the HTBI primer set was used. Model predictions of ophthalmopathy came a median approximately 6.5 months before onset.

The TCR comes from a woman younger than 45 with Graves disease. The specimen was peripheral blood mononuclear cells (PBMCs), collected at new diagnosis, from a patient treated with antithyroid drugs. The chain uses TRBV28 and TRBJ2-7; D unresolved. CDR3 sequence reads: CASTPHWRTYEQYF. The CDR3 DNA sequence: TGTGCCAGCACCCCGCATTGGAGAACCTACGAGCAGTACTTC.